This TCR beta chain emerged from a study of cytomegalovirus exposure and HLA in healthy donors. The study ran its PCR with 60 Vbeta and 13 Jbeta primers. Sequencing was performed with immunoSEQ multiplex PCR; in TCRdb, only in-frame clones are kept and a portion is missing. The sample yields roughly 150,000 clones, 70% to 80% seen once. The V end was cut by 1 base, the J end by 4 bases, with 13 bases between. Germline V gene sequence: CDR1 SGHAT, CDR2 FQDESV (reference sequence). There are 16 residues in the CDR3. Material for sequencing was PBMCs. The source of this sequence is a man aged 30 to 39 in good health and CMV-seronegative. The chain couples TRBV11-1 to TRBJ2-2, with D maybe TRBD2 (5 bases). This CDR3 reads CASSLEGGRLTGELFF. The CDR3 DNA reads as TGTGCCAGCAGCTTAGAGGGTGGGAGACTCACCGGGGAGCTGTTTTTT. The full variable domain, in which reference TRBV11-1 and TRBJ2-2 provide the parts outside the CDR3, is EAEVAQSPRYKITEKSQAVAFWCDPISGHATLYWYRQILGQGPELLVQFQDESVVDDSQLPKDRFSAERLKGVDSTLKIQPAELGDSAMYLCASSLEGGRLTGELFFGEGSRLTVL.